One sample yielded the 10 T cell receptor beta chains listed below, sequenced in a study of beta chain features in type 1 diabetes. Study-wide points: All four CD4+ subsets from Type 1 diabetes patients carried moderately but significantly shorter TCRB CDR3s.

Since all of the isolated RNA was reverse transcribed, expressed TCRB transcripts were what got sequenced. Assay: immunoSEQ multiplex PCR; the TCRdb copy retains only in-frame clones and omits some. The table includes around 340,000 clones, approximately 10% detected once. No cognate antigen is known for these TCRs. Specimen: central memory CD4+ T cells from blood. The source of these receptors is a man aged 25-45 years with type 1 diabetes.

A few counts support this clone. The chain joins TRBV2 to TRBJ2-1; TRBD1 matches at 7 bases. The V gene end was trimmed by 1 base and the J gene end by 6 bases; junction bases not matched to a gene: 3. The CDR3 loop spans 14 amino acids. Germline values: CDR1 SNHLY, CDR2 FYNNEI. CDR3 nucleotide sequence: TGTGCCAGCAGTGAAGGGGCAGGGGGCAATGAGCAGTTCTTC. Protein: CASSEGAGGNEQFF.

This clone was seen a handful of times. The J gene is TRBJ1-1, the V gene TRBV2, with TRBD1 as a possible D gene (5 bases). There are 14 residues in the CDR3. V was pared by 5 bases and J by 3 bases, with 13 bases between. Per the germline V gene, CDR1 is SNHLY and CDR2 is FYNNEI. The CDR3 region is CASSPGWGHTEAFF. In nucleotides, the CDR3 is TGTGCCAGCAGTCCAGGGTGGGGTCACACTGAAGCTTTCTTT.

The chain combines TRBV5-1 with TRBJ2-5; TRBD1 might be the D (5 bases). Germline-derived CDR1 and CDR2 are SGHRS and YFSETQ. The CDR3 totals 16 residues. V was pared by 2 bases and J by 1 base, with 15 bases between. CDR3 protein: CASSLSRATRQETQYF. The CDR3 bases are TGCGCCAGCAGCTTATCCAGGGCCACCCGCCAAGAGACCCAGTACTTC.

Only a few counts were recorded for this clone. The chain carries TRBV30 and TRBJ2-7, with D perhaps given as TRBD1 or TRBD2 (5 bases each). Germline CDR1 GTSNPN, CDR2 SVGIG (reference sequence). V was cut by 2 bases and J by 3 bases, with 8 bases left in between. The CDR3 is made up of 12 amino acids. DNA for the CDR3: TGTGCCTGGAGTAAGGGGAGCTACGAGCAGTACTTC. The encoded protein is CAWSKGSYEQYF.

The chain employs TRBV7-2 and TRBJ2-3; 8 nucleotides match TRBD2. Germline V gene lookup returns CDR1 SGHTA and CDR2 FQGNSA. The CDR3 covers 15 residues. V was clipped by 2 bases and J by 4 bases; unmatched bases: 5. The CDR3 sequence is CASSLTAGGADTQYF. The CDR3 DNA sequence: TGTGCCAGCAGCTTAACTGCGGGGGGCGCAGATACGCAGTATTTT.

The rearrangement joins TRBV7-9 to TRBJ1-6; 7 bases agree with TRBD1. V dropped 5 bases and J dropped 5; count of bases not matched to a gene: 6. Germline-derived CDR1 and CDR2 are SEHNR and FQNEAQ (reference sequence). The CDR3 has 15 amino acids. CDR3 sequence (DNA): TGTGCCAGCAGCCGACAGGGAAGCAATAATTCACCCCTCCACTTT. This sequence encodes CASSRQGSNNSPLHF.

The sample holds a few counts of this clone. The chain has TRBV14 and TRBJ2-3; D gene ambiguous. Trimming shortened V by 1 base and J by 4 bases, and 15 bases separated the two germline ends. The germline V gene encodes CDR1 SGHDN and CDR2 FVKESK. The length of the CDR3 is 16 residues. CDR3 bases: TGTGCCAGCAGCCAAGCGAAGCAGGCCCGCTCAGATACGCAGTATTTT. As protein: CASSQAKQARSDTQYF.

DNA of the CDR3: TGCAGCGTTGTACTGAACACCGGGGAGCTGTTTTTT. This translates into CSVVLNTGELFF. The V and J genes are TRBV29-1 and TRBJ2-2, with D unresolved. Germline V gives CDR1 SQVTM, CDR2 ANQGSEA. The CDR3 runs 12 residues. Trimming took off 4 bases at V and 1 base at J, with 4 bases between the two ends.

This clone came up a few times. The V gene is TRBV20-1, the J gene TRBJ1-2, with no clear D. The V end lost 6 bases, the J end lost 4 bases, and 9 bases lay between the germline ends. The CDR3 has 11 amino acids. The germline V gene has CDR1 DFQATT and CDR2 SNEGSKA (reference sequence). CDR3 DNA: TGCAGTGCCCCGGGCACCTATGGCTACACCTTC. Translated, it gives CSAPGTYGYTF.

This clone came up a few times. The chain links TRBV29-1 to TRBJ2-2, with D maybe TRBD1 (5 bases). With 3 bases removed from V and 4 bases from J, the gap between germline ends came to 12 bases. Germline V gene sequence: CDR1 SQVTM, CDR2 ANQGSEA. The CDR3 length is 14 residues. The CDR3, as DNA: TGCAGCGTTGAGGGCAGGGATGGCACCGGGGAGCTGTTTTTT. This gives the protein CSVEGRDGTGELFF.